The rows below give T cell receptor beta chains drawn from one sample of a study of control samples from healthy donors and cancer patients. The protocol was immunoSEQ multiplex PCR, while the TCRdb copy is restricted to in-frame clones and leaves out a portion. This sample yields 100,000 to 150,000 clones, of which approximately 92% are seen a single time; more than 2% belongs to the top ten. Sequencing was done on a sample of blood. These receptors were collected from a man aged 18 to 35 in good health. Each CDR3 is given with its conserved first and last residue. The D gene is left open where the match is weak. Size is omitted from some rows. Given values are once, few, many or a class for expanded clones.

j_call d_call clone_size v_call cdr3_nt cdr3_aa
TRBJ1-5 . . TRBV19 TGTGCCAGTAGTGCCCAGGGAGGCAATCAGCCCCAGCATTTT CASSAQGGNQPQHF
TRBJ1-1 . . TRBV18 TGTGCCAGCTCACCTGTCGAGGGCTGGAACACTGAAGCTTTCTTT CASSPVEGWNTEAFF
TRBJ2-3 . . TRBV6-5 TGTGCCAGCAGTTACAGGTTTAGCACAGATACGCAGTATTTT CASSYRFSTDTQYF
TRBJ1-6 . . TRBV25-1 TGTGCCAGCAGTGAGTCTTTGGGGGACAAGACTTTGACCCTCCACTTT CASSESLGDKTLTLHF
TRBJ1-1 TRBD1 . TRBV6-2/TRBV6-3 TGTGCCAGCAGCTTCCAGGGGGTTGGTGAAGCTTTCTTT CASSFQGVGEAFF
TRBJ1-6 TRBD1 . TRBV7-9 TGTGCCAGCAGCTTCGCAGGACAGGGGGGCTCTGGATTTCTCTCACCCCTCCACTTT CASSFAGQGGSGFLSPLHF
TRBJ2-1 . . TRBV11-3 TGTGCCAGCAGCTTATATGAGGGACTTAAGAATGAGCAGTTCTTC CASSLYEGLKNEQFF
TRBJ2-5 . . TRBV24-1 TGTGCCACCAGTGATTTGGGGCAGCCCGGGCTGGAGACCCAGTACTTC CATSDLGQPGLETQYF
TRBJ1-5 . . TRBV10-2 TGCGCCAGCAGTGAGCACACAGGGTACGGCAATCAGCCCCAGCATTTT CASSEHTGYGNQPQHF
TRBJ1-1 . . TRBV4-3 TGCGCCAGCAGCCAATTTCAGGGGAGCACTGAAGCTTTCTTT CASSQFQGSTEAFF
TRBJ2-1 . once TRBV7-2 TGTGCCAGCAGCTTAAACAGGGACGCCTACAATGAGCAGTTCTTC CASSLNRDAYNEQFF
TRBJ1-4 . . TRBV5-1 TGCGCCAGCAGCGGCGGTGGAACCACAACTAATGAAAAACTGTTTTTT CASSGGGTTTNEKLFF
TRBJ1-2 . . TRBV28 TGTGCCACCGAGGACGGAGGAAACTATGGCTACACCTTC CATEDGGNYGYTF